This T cell receptor beta chain emerged from a study of T cell responses to AZD1222 COVID-19 vaccine (dated by TCRdb to 2020 to 2023). General notes on the study: TCR sequencing was performed for roughly 250 trial participants, of whom 200 to 220 were given two doses of AZD1222 and approximately 26 were given two doses of MenACWY control vaccine. Trial participants were enrolled into age subgroups of 18-55, 56-69 and 70-plus years, which contained approximately 150, 28 and 58 TCR-sequenced participants, respectively.

Points the paper makes about the study in general: Conclusions about previously exposed vaccinees are limited because only six or seven AZD1222 recipients were SARS-CoV-2 seropositive at baseline. Spike-specific TCR breadth and depth rose significantly after two AZD1222 doses compared with day 0 and with MenACWY recipients. In the small 56-69-year group, the increase in depth fell short of significance, most likely because of low power. Epitopes outside the regions mutated in the B.1.351 and B.1.1.7 variants were reportedly recognized by nearly half of the unique spike-specific TCRs. Participants were mostly white British and included more females than males, and it was suggested by the authors that clonal diversity may have been underestimated. The vaccine-associated CD4 TCRs covered the entire spike protein, and the dominant responses fell in regions 160-218 and 743-854. No day 14 peak-response samples were available, so repertoires were characterized only after the peak T cell response.

The CDR3 regions of human TCRbeta chains were subjected to immunosequencing. The authors' analysis ran thus. TCRs in the repertoires were compared against a reference library of SARS-CoV-2-specific TCRs that had been generated with the MIRA antigen-specificity platform. Breadth was defined as the fraction of unique TCRs that were SARS-CoV-2-associated, and depth was defined as the fraction of total T cells that were SARS-CoV-2-associated. Each spike-specific TCR was assigned to its reactive spike region and to a CD4 or CD8 class using the MIRA data. Log10-transformed breadth and depth values were compared by one-way ANOVA with Sidak's multiple comparisons tests. TCRdb retrieved this table from immuneACCESS and kept in-frame rearrangements only. Not all clones are present; in checked studies, unresolved V genes account for under half, and no reason is known for the remainder. V, J and clone size are those of that table, while D and trimming were read from the DNA. In all, the sample holds roughly 150,000 clones, and roughly 90% of those were seen once. Approximately 1.5% of the sample lies in the top ten.

CDR1 MNHEY and CDR2 SVGAGI are derived from the germline V gene. V is pruned by 2 bases and J by 13 bases, leaving 5 bases of the junction without a gene match. The cysteine opens and the phenylalanine closes a CDR3 of 12 amino acids. CDR3 DNA only is kept here, 36 bases in frame from base 1. Reading the label with the study, this specimen's time point is: about 28 days (+/-7) after the second vaccine dose. AZD1222 recipients whose second dose came at about 4 weeks and those whose second dose came at about 12 weeks were combined into one group, since spike-specific TCR depth and breadth did not differ between the two schedules. Vaccinee samples were obtained from the UK trials COV001 and COV002, which included a single-blind randomized controlled phase 2/3 trial of AZD1222 (ChAdOx1 nCoV-19) in healthy adults. Trial participant PBMC samples were collected at day 0 and day 28 after the second dose for TCRbeta chain sequencing.

As regards this clone: Its antigen is not yet known. The input lacks base qualities; no much larger clone sits a single base away.

The chain is encoded by TRBV6-5 joined to TRBJ2-1, and 7 junction bases match TRBD1. This clonotype was obtained from an adult who received the AZD1222 COVID-19 vaccine. Source: peripheral blood, taken 28 days after the second AZD1222 dose. The nucleotide sequence reads as follows: TGTGCCAGCAGTTACCCCAGACAGGGCCAGTTCTTC. Translated, this is CASSYPRQGQFF.